These 22 T cell receptor beta chains originate from one sample sequenced in a study of blood T cells in healthy people across ages. Primed by a sample-barcoded 5' primer and a J-beta primer mix, a second PCR proceeded for about 6 to 12 cycles. In TCRdb, the 5' RACE reads were re-called with MiXCR into one record per CDR3 protein. The sample lists 790,000 or so distinct CDR3 sequences, approximately 60% occurring once. The specimen sequenced was blood. The receptors come from a man aged 40-49 years in good health.

V usage is TRBV30 and J usage is TRBJ1-1; 7 bases line up with TRBD1. With 6 bases clipped from V and 3 bases from J, the junction kept 1 base outside the gene matches. The CDR3 runs to 11 residues. Germline V gives CDR1 GTSNPN, CDR2 SVGIG (reference sequence). The CDR3 is CACQGDTEAFF. CDR3 bases: TGTGCCTGCCAGGGGGACACTGAAGCTTTCTTT. Full variable domain (missing parts from reference TRBV30 and TRBJ1-1): SQTIHQWPATLVQPVGSPLSLECTVEGTSNPNLYWYRQAAGRGLQLLFYSVGIGQISSEVPQNLSASRPQDRQFILSSKKLLLSDSGFYLCACQGDTEAFFGQGTRLTVV.

The chain combines TRBV5-1 with TRBJ2-5, with TRBD1 matching over 7 bases. Germline CDR1 reads SGHRS; CDR2 reads YFSETQ. V dropped 0 bases and J dropped 0; count of bases not matched to a gene: 5. The CDR3 runs 16 residues. The CDR3 DNA reads as TGCGCCAGCAGCTTGGAGGGACAGCCCTACCAAGAGACCCAGTACTTC. Translation: CASSLEGQPYQETQYF. Full variable domain (missing parts from reference TRBV5-1 and TRBJ2-5): KAGVTQTPRYLIKTRGQQVTLSCSPISGHRSVSWYQQTPGQGLQFLFEYFSETQRNKGNFPGRFSGRQFSNSRSEMNVSTLELGDSALYLCASSLEGQPYQETQYFGPGTRLLVL.

The CDR3 nucleotides read TGTGCCAGCAGTGCTGGCTGGACCGGGGAGCTGTTTTTT. Translating it yields CASSAGWTGELFF. The rearrangement joins TRBV6-1 to TRBJ2-2; the D is unclear. This CDR3 comprises 13 residues. Trimming removed 4 bases at V and 5 bases at J, with 8 bases between. CDR1 and CDR2 (germline): MNHNS, SASEGT.

This rearrangement joins TRBV29-1 to TRBJ2-1; TRBD1 agrees at 8 bases. This CDR3 is 15 amino acids long. Trimming took 7 bases from V and 3 from J; bases not matched to a gene: 11. Germline assignment: CDR1 SQVTM and CDR2 ANQGSEA. The CDR3: CSANAPGGFYNEQFF. The DNA for the CDR3 is TGCAGCGCAAACGCCCCAGGGGGCTTCTACAATGAGCAGTTCTTC.

The chain links TRBV5-1 to TRBJ2-5; 9 nucleotides match TRBD1. The CDR3 extends over 16 amino acids. The V segment lost 4 bases and the J segment 4 bases; nucleotides outside the gene matches: 11. Germline CDR1 is SGHRS and CDR2 is YFSETQ. DNA of the CDR3: TGCGCCAGCAGCGCGGGACAGGGAAGGGTTCTAGAGACCCAGTACTTC. Translated: CASSAGQGRVLETQYF.

This clonotype was found many times. V gene TRBV3-1 combines with J gene TRBJ2-6, with unresolved D. Germline V lookup: CDR1 LGHDT, CDR2 YNNKEL (reference sequence). CDR3 length: 17 amino acids. V was cut by 0 bases and J by 0 bases, with 9 bases left in between. CDR3 sequence: CASSQERRISGANVLTF. CDR3 coding DNA: TGTGCCAGCAGCCAAGAAAGACGAATCTCTGGGGCCAACGTCCTGACTTTC.

Only one count was recorded for this clonotype. The chain is built from TRBV20-1 and TRBJ1-2, with unresolved D. This CDR3 contains 14 residues. Trimming removed 6 bases from V and 5 bases from J, with 19 bases in between. Germline CDR1 reads DFQATT; CDR2 reads SNEGSKA (reference sequence). The CDR3 reads CSATQQARLYGYTF. CDR3 in DNA: TGCAGTGCCACTCAGCAGGCGCGACTTTATGGCTACACCTTC.

The CDR3 DNA reads as TGCAGTGCTAGAGATGCATGGCCTAGCGGGAGGGCCTCCTACGAGCAGTACTTC. It translates to CSARDAWPSGRASYEQYF. The V gene is TRBV20-1, the J gene TRBJ2-7; 12 nucleotides line up with TRBD2. The CDR3 runs to 18 residues. Germline V CDR1 and CDR2: DFQATT, SNEGSKA (reference sequence). V lost 0 bases and J lost 0; bases outside the gene matches: 9.

The chain recombines TRBV9 with TRBJ2-5; D is uncertain. There are 15 residues in the CDR3. V lost 0 bases and J 11 bases, leaving 20 bases between the germline ends. Germline values: CDR1 SGDLS, CDR2 YYNGEE. CDR3 amino acids: CASSVDGQTLREQYF. The CDR3 nucleotides read TGTGCCAGCAGCGTAGACGGGCAGACCCTGAGAGAGCAGTACTTC.

This chain joins TRBV29-1 and TRBJ2-7, with D possibly being TRBD1 (6 bases). Germline CDR1 is SQVTM and CDR2 is ANQGSEA. There are 14 residues in the CDR3. V lost 7 bases and J 5 bases, leaving 21 bases between the germline ends. Here the CDR3 DNA reads TGCAGCGCCTGGACAGCGAAACCACTAAACGAGCAGTACTTC. Translated, it gives CSAWTAKPLNEQYF.

A note on this clonotype: This may be a read error, as it is one base from a much larger clone. The rearrangement uses TRBV12-3 or TRBV12-4 and TRBJ2-4; 13 nucleotides line up with TRBD2. With V trimmed by 5 bases and J by 11 bases, 9 bases remained unmatched. CDR3 size: 15 residues. The CDR3 sequence: CASSKTTSGGDFQYF. CDR3 in DNA: TGTGCCAGCAGTAAAACTACTAGCGGGGGGGACTTTCAGTACTTC.

This clonotype was observed a few times. The chain links TRBV29-1 to TRBJ2-1; D gene unclear. This CDR3 region has 13 residues. CDR1 and CDR2 (germline): SQVTM, ANQGSEA. Trimming left V 4 bases short and J 0 bases short, with 7 bases between. Written as DNA, the CDR3 is TGCAGCGTTGCGCAGGCCTCCTACAATGAGCAGTTCTTC. Protein sequence: CSVAQASYNEQFF.

This clonotype was recorded at least ten times. The CDR3, as DNA: TGTGCCAGCAGCTTAGACATTGATATCTACGAGCAGTACTTC. Protein product: CASSLDIDIYEQYF. The genes are TRBV7-8 and TRBJ2-7, with D unresolved. The V end lost 1 base, the J end lost 3 bases, and 10 bases lay between the germline ends. CDR1 is SGHVS and CDR2 is FQNEAQ in the germline V gene. The CDR3 spans 14 residues.

This clonotype appeared a single time. CDR3 in DNA: TGTGCCAGCAGCCCCTTGGAGAACTATGGCTACACCTTC. Protein sequence: CASSPLENYGYTF. The chain links TRBV28 to TRBJ1-2; the D is unclear. The CDR3 covers 13 residues. V lost 6 bases, J lost 2 bases, and 10 bases lay in between. Germline V gene data show CDR1 as MDHEN and CDR2 as SYDVKM.

The CDR3: CASSLVGGGPRTDTQYF. CDR3 nucleotides: TGTGCCAGCAGCTTAGTGGGCGGGGGGCCGCGCACAGATACGCAGTATTTT. J is TRBJ2-3 and V is TRBV7-2; the match to TRBD2 covers 8 bases. The CDR3 contains 17 residues. Trimming took 1 base from V and 1 from J; bases not matched to a gene: 7. CDR1 SGHTA and CDR2 FQGNSA come from the germline V gene.

This chain connects TRBV2 to TRBJ2-7, with D possibly matching TRBD2 (5 bases). The CDR3 length is 12 residues. The V end was cut by 7 bases, the J end by 3 bases, with 10 bases between. Germline-derived CDR1 and CDR2 are SNHLY and FYNNEI. Here the CDR3 reads CASNAGVYEQYF. The CDR3 nucleotides read TGTGCCAGCAACGCCGGGGTCTACGAGCAGTACTTC.

The chain is built from TRBV6-5 and TRBJ1-1; D possibly corresponds to TRBD1 (6 bases). CDR1 MNHEY and CDR2 SVGAGI come from the germline V gene. The V end was cut by 2 bases, the J end by 4 bases, with 20 bases between. This CDR3 is built from 17 residues. The CDR3 is CASSYDPPQGLGTEAFF. The DNA of the CDR3 is TGTGCCAGCAGTTACGATCCCCCACAGGGTCTGGGCACTGAAGCTTTCTTT.

The rearrangement uses TRBV11-2 and TRBJ2-7; 10 nucleotides line up with TRBD1. The DNA end is a closer match to TRBJ2-5, so the J assignment may be wrong. The V gene's germline CDR1 is SGHAT and CDR2 FQNNGV. This CDR3 is built from 16 residues. CDR3 sequence (DNA): TGTGCCAGCAGCTTAGATCATGGGACAGGGGTAGAGACCCAGTACTTC. It is translated as CASSLDHGTGVETQYF.

Worth noting for this clonotype: A much larger clone differs from this one at a single base, so this may be a read error. The rearrangement uses TRBV11-2 and TRBJ2-2; D call uncertain. This CDR3 is 15 amino acids long. Per germline, CDR1 SGHAT and CDR2 FQNNGV. The CDR3 loop reads CVSSLDLWAAGELFF. As DNA, the CDR3 is TGTGTCAGCAGCTTAGATCTGTGGGCGGCTGGGGAGCTGTTTTTT.

This clonotype was counted a single time. The gene calls are TRBV5-4 and TRBJ1-2; 9 nucleotides match TRBD1. The CDR3 sequence is 15 residues long. From germline, CDR1 is SGHNT and CDR2 YYREEE (reference sequence). J was trimmed by 3 bases and V by 4 bases; bases with no gene match: 7. The CDR3: CASSLRQGGDYGYTF. CDR3 in DNA: TGTGCCAGCAGCCTTCGACAGGGGGGGGACTATGGCTACACCTTC.

The chain carries TRBV6-1 and TRBJ2-3; D not certain. Trimming took 6 bases from V and 4 from J, leaving 17 bases between them. Germline values: CDR1 MNHNS, CDR2 SASEGT. The CDR3 is made up of 15 amino acids. The CDR3 DNA reads TGTGCCAGCAGACCGGAGCGTGGTGTTCCAGATACGCAGTATTTT. This translates into CASRPERGVPDTQYF.

The V and J genes are TRBV28 and TRBJ2-3, with 9 bases aligning to TRBD1. This CDR3 contains 17 residues. Germline values: CDR1 MDHEN, CDR2 SYDVKM. Trimming at V came to 1 base and at J to 6 bases, leaving 11 bases not matched to a gene. The DNA of the CDR3 is TGTGCCAGCAGTTTATACGGGACAGGGCCAATTTGGGATACGCAGTATTTT. This gives the protein CASSLYGTGPIWDTQYF.